The 26 T cell receptor beta chains below all came from one sample that was sequenced in a study of HIV-infected patients and healthy controls (dated by TCRdb to the mid-2010s). The method was 5' RACE. Instrument used: Illumina MiSeq. 500 ng RNA was reverse transcribed with SuperScript III using primers against the alpha and beta constant regions. Separate alpha and beta chain libraries were generated by chain-specific third strand synthesis with multiplexing indices. TCRdb reanalyzed the raw reads on its own, using fastp at Q25 for trimming and MiXCR for clone calling, and kept in-frame beta chains. Every CDR3 protein is listed once, alongside the most common genes and DNA of its rows. Counted in this sample were approximately 10,000 distinct CDR3 sequences; roughly 8% of them appeared once. The ten largest account for around 3.2% of the sample. Whole blood was used without cell fractionation, so all unsorted peripheral T cells were reflected in the repertoire.

The specimen sequenced was blood. Every receptor here comes from an adult in good health.

This clonotype was seen a handful of times. The V and J genes are TRBV7-9 and TRBJ1-5, with TRBD1 matching over 7 bases. CDR3 size: 18 residues. V shed 0 bases, J shed 0 bases, and the junction held 8 bases outside the gene matches. Germline CDR1 is SEHNR and CDR2 is FQNEAQ (reference sequence). The chain's CDR3 is CASSLAPGQRYSNQPQHF. DNA of the CDR3: TGTGCCAGCAGCTTAGCACCGGGACAGAGATATAGCAATCAGCCCCAGCATTTT.

This clonotype has only a few counts. The chain couples TRBV5-1 to TRBJ2-1; D call uncertain. Germline CDR1 and CDR2: SGHRS and YFSETQ. CDR3 length: 12 amino acids. V lost 5 bases and J lost 4, with 7 bases in between. The CDR3 here is CASSLPYNEQFF. The CDR3, as DNA: TGCGCCAGCAGTTTACCTTACAATGAGCAGTTCTTC.

This clonotype occurred many times. V and J are TRBV5-1 and TRBJ2-1; 7 bases map to TRBD2. V trimming: 0 bases; J trimming: 9 bases; junction bases outside the gene matches: 6. CDR3 length equals 14 residues. Germline lookup yields CDR1 SGHRS and CDR2 YFSETQ. The CDR3 protein is CASSLGASGSEQFF. The CDR3 DNA is TGCGCCAGCAGCTTGGGGGCTAGCGGTAGTGAGCAGTTCTTC.

This clonotype is labeled as medium-sized. V is TRBV6-5 and J is TRBJ1-1, with D possibly being TRBD1 (5 bases). The ends were cut back, 5 bases at V and 8 bases at J, with 24 bases in the middle. CDR1 is MNHEY, CDR2 SVGAGI, per germline. The CDR3 is 16 residues long. CDR3 sequence: CASSAGQGFPTSEAFF. The CDR3 DNA reads as TGTGCCAGCAGTGCAGGGCAGGGCTTTCCCACTTCCGAAGCTTTCTTT.

The chain joins TRBV4-1 to TRBJ2-3; 14 bases are a match to TRBD2. The CDR3 contains 18 residues. Germline values: CDR1 MGHRA, CDR2 YSYEKL. V shed 1 base, J shed 2 bases, and the junction held 5 bases outside the gene matches. The DNA for the CDR3 is TGCGCCAGCAGCCAAGTCGGACTAGCGGGGGGACACACAGATACGCAGTATTTT. Translation gives CASSQVGLAGGHTDTQYF.

This clonotype came up many times. J is TRBJ2-7 and V is TRBV20-1; D might be TRBD1 or TRBD2, each matching 5 bases. V lost 6 bases, J lost 3 bases, and 18 bases lay in between. CDR3 length equals 14 residues. CDR1 is DFQATT and CDR2 is SNEGSKA in the germline V gene (reference sequence). CDR3 sequence: CSAFTWDGNYEQYF. CDR3 coding DNA: TGCAGTGCCTTTACCTGGGACGGAAACTACGAGCAGTACTTC.

By frequency in the sample, this clonotype is medium-sized. This rearrangement joins TRBV7-8 to TRBJ2-1; no clear D gene. Germline V gene sequence: CDR1 SGHVS, CDR2 FQNEAQ. Trimming took 5 bases from V and 8 from J, leaving 16 bases between them. The CDR3 is 14 amino acids. CDR3 bases: TGTGCCAGCAGCCCACAACGGCTTAACTATGAGCAGTTCTTC. Its protein product is CASSPQRLNYEQFF.

This clonotype was observed many times. The chain employs TRBV7-9 and TRBJ1-4, with D hard to call. Germline V gene lookup returns CDR1 SEHNR and CDR2 FQNEAQ (reference sequence). This CDR3 has 13 amino acids. The V end lost 4 bases, the J end lost 7 bases, and 10 bases lay between the germline ends. CDR3 region: CASSSDGREKLFF. The CDR3 region has the DNA TGTGCCAGCAGCTCAGATGGTCGTGAAAAACTGTTTTTT.

This clonotype was seen a handful of times. The rearrangement joins TRBV6-5 to TRBJ1-1; D gene ambiguous. The V gene's germline CDR1 is MNHEY and CDR2 SVGAGI. This CDR3 is built from 14 residues. Trimming cost V 6 bases and J 0 bases, with 11 bases left between them. CDR3 in DNA: TGTGCCAGCAGAGGGCCGGAGATGAACACTGAAGCTTTCTTT. It is translated as CASRGPEMNTEAFF.

This clonotype was picked up many times. The rearrangement uses TRBV3-1 and TRBJ1-1; 8 positions match TRBD1. J gave up 4 bases and V 9 bases, and 4 bases lay outside the gene matches. Germline-derived CDR1 and CDR2 are LGHDT and YNNKEL (reference sequence). The CDR3 runs to 12 residues. CDR3 sequence reads: CASGQGGTEAFF. CDR3 sequence (DNA): TGTGCCAGTGGACAGGGAGGCACTGAAGCTTTCTTT.

Within the sample, this clonotype is medium-sized. V gene TRBV20-1 combines with J gene TRBJ2-7; 7 bases are a match to TRBD2. This CDR3 has 12 amino acids. Unmatched junction bases numbered 2, after V lost 0 bases and J lost 6 bases. Germline V gives CDR1 DFQATT, CDR2 SNEGSKA (reference sequence). This chain's CDR3 is CSAREWEGEQYF. CDR3 in DNA: TGCAGTGCTAGAGAATGGGAGGGCGAGCAGTACTTC.

This rearrangement joins TRBV6-5 to TRBJ1-2; D is unclear. The V end was cut by 6 bases, the J end by 2 bases, with 4 bases between. CDR3 length: 11 amino acids. The V gene's germline CDR1 is MNHEY and CDR2 SVGAGI. The CDR3 spells CASRSNYGYTF. CDR3 DNA sequence: TGTGCCAGCAGGTCGAACTATGGCTACACCTTC.

This clonotype was recorded at least ten times. This sequence joins TRBV5-1 and TRBJ1-2; D remains ambiguous. Germline values: CDR1 SGHRS, CDR2 YFSETQ. V was shortened by 0 bases and J by 4 bases, with 4 bases between the two germline ends. The CDR3 length is 12 residues. This chain's CDR3 is CASSLDGYGYTF. CDR3 sequence (DNA): TGCGCCAGCAGCTTGGACGGCTATGGCTACACCTTC. Full variable domain (missing parts from reference TRBV5-1 and TRBJ1-2): KAGVTQTPRYLIKTRGQQVTLSCSPISGHRSVSWYQQTPGQGLQFLFEYFSETQRNKGNFPGRFSGRQFSNSRSEMNVSTLELGDSALYLCASSLDGYGYTFGSGTRLTVV.

This clonotype was seen at least ten times. The gene calls are TRBV12-3 or TRBV12-4 and TRBJ1-5; possibly TRBD1 for D (5 bases). This CDR3 spans 15 amino acids. The V gene lost 2 bases and the J gene lost 4 bases, with 12 bases spanning the gap. DNA of the CDR3: TGTGCCAGCAGTTTATCAGGGATGAGAAATCAGCCCCAGCATTTT. Its protein product is CASSLSGMRNQPQHF.

This clonotype was observed a few times. V is TRBV14 and J is TRBJ2-1; 8 bases map to TRBD1. Germline trimming cut 0 bases from V and 2 bases from J; bases unmatched to any gene: 9. The CDR3 extends over 18 amino acids. Germline V gene data show CDR1 as SGHDN and CDR2 as FVKESK. CDR3 protein: CASSQDLLRQGTYNEQFF. The DNA for the CDR3 is TGTGCCAGCAGCCAAGATCTTCTGAGACAGGGGACCTACAATGAGCAGTTCTTC.

This clonotype was observed at least ten times. This chain joins TRBV4-1 and TRBJ2-7; D might be TRBD1 or TRBD2, each matching 6 bases. This CDR3 is built from 15 residues. Germline-derived CDR1 and CDR2 are MGHRA and YSYEKL. V was pared by 4 bases and J by 1 base, with 14 bases between. The CDR3 DNA follows: TGCGCCAGCAGCCCTGGGGGGACACTTTCCTACGAGCAGTACTTC. Protein sequence: CASSPGGTLSYEQYF.

This clonotype was observed at least ten times. The chain has TRBV7-9 and TRBJ2-3, with TRBD2 matching 7 bases. In germline, CDR1 is SEHNR, CDR2 FQNEAQ (reference sequence). The length of the CDR3 is 20 residues. Trimming cost V 5 bases and J 2 bases; bases outside gene matches: 22. In DNA form, the CDR3 reads TGTGCCAGCAGCCCAACTCCCGAGGGGATTTGGCGGGGGACCACAGATACGCAGTATTTT. As protein: CASSPTPEGIWRGTTDTQYF. Drawing the rest from reference TRBV7-9 and TRBJ2-3, the complete variable domain is DTGVSQNPRHKITKRGQNVTFRCDPISEHNRLYWYRQTLGQGPEFLTYFQNEAQLEKSRLLSDRFSAERPKGSFSTLEIQRTEQGDSAMYLCASSPTPEGIWRGTTDTQYFGPGTRLTVL.

Relative to its sample, this clonotype is medium-sized. The chain recombines TRBV6-6 with TRBJ1-5; no clear D gene. Germline V gives CDR1 MNHNY, CDR2 SVGAGI (reference sequence). Trimming removed 2 bases at V and 3 bases at J, with 11 bases between. This CDR3 region has 15 residues. The CDR3 reads CASSYDGGNNQPQHF. CDR3 DNA: TGTGCCAGCAGTTACGATGGCGGCAACAATCAGCCCCAGCATTTT.

In this sample, this clonotype is medium-sized. This sequence joins TRBV7-8 and TRBJ1-1, with 10 nucleotides matching TRBD1. The CDR3 spans 15 residues. J gave up 5 bases and V 5 bases, and 8 bases lay outside the gene matches. CDR1 SGHVS and CDR2 FQNEAQ come from the germline V gene. This chain's CDR3 is CASSVRQGASTEAFF. In nucleotides, the CDR3 is TGTGCCAGCAGCGTACGACAGGGGGCATCGACTGAAGCTTTCTTT.

This clonotype is medium-sized. This rearrangement joins TRBV12-3 or TRBV12-4 to TRBJ1-1, with D perhaps TRBD1 (6 bases). Trimming cost V 1 base and J 3 bases, with 6 bases left between them. The CDR3 spans 13 residues. The CDR3 loop is CASSLEGDTEAFF. The CDR3 DNA is TGTGCCAGCAGTTTAGAGGGGGACACTGAAGCTTTCTTT.

By sample fraction, this clonotype is medium-sized (0.01 to 0.1%). V is TRBV7-9 and J is TRBJ2-7; weak D call: TRBD1 (5 bases). V gave up 2 bases and J gave up 3 bases, with 11 bases separating them. This CDR3 is 14 amino acids long. The germline CDR1 and CDR2 sequences are SEHNR and FQNEAQ (reference sequence). The CDR3 is CASSLTSRDYEQYF. Here the CDR3 DNA reads TGTGCCAGCAGCTTAACGAGCAGGGACTACGAGCAGTACTTC. Filled out from reference TRBV7-9 and TRBJ2-7, the complete variable domain reads DTGVSQNPRHKITKRGQNVTFRCDPISEHNRLYWYRQTLGQGPEFLTYFQNEAQLEKSRLLSDRFSAERPKGSFSTLEIQRTEQGDSAMYLCASSLTSRDYEQYFGPGTRLTVT.

Ten or more counts support this clonotype. The V call is TRBV4-2, the J call TRBJ2-1; D is possibly TRBD2 (5 bases). The V and J ends lost 0 bases and 6 bases respectively, with 18 bases between them. The germline V gene encodes CDR1 LGHNA and CDR2 YNFKEQ. The CDR3 runs 17 residues. Here the CDR3 DNA reads TGTGCCAGCAGCCAAGATAGTGGGCCGGGGATCACCAATGAGCAGTTCTTC. It encodes CASSQDSGPGITNEQFF.

This clonotype was counted between two and nine times. The J gene is TRBJ2-7, the V gene TRBV20-1; 8 bases are shared with TRBD2. The germline V gene has CDR1 DFQATT and CDR2 SNEGSKA (reference sequence). J gave up 3 bases and V 5 bases, and 9 bases lay outside the gene matches. The CDR3 runs to 14 residues. CDR3 bases: TGCAGTGCTGGAGGTAGCGGGGTAGGCTACGAGCAGTACTTC. Its protein product is CSAGGSGVGYEQYF.

This clonotype is categorized as medium-sized. This chain connects TRBV20-1 to TRBJ2-6, with D uncertain. The CDR3 is 15 residues long. V lost 6 bases and J lost 2, with 14 bases in between. Germline V CDR1 and CDR2: DFQATT, SNEGSKA (reference sequence). The CDR3 DNA follows: TGCAGTGCCACCCCCGGCTATGCTGGGGCCAACGTCCTGACTTTC. This encodes CSATPGYAGANVLTF.

This clonotype ranks as medium-sized (0.01 to 0.1%). V is TRBV20-1 and J is TRBJ1-1, with D perhaps matching TRBD1 (6 bases). CDR3 length: 11 residues. Germline assignment: CDR1 DFQATT and CDR2 SNEGSKA (reference sequence). V lost 8 bases, J lost 1 base, and 8 bases lay in between. The CDR3 here is CSTGSNTEAFF. In DNA, the CDR3 is TGCAGTACAGGGTCGAACACTGAAGCTTTCTTT.

This clonotype came up many times. The CDR3 nucleotides read TGTGCCAGCAGCTGGGGGAGAGTTGCAACTAATGAAAAACTGTTTTTT. Its protein is CASSWGRVATNEKLFF. The J gene is TRBJ1-4, the V gene TRBV12-3 or TRBV12-4; D is perhaps TRBD1 (5 bases). Trimming shortened V by 6 bases and J by 0 bases, and 14 bases separated the two germline ends. The CDR3 totals 16 residues.